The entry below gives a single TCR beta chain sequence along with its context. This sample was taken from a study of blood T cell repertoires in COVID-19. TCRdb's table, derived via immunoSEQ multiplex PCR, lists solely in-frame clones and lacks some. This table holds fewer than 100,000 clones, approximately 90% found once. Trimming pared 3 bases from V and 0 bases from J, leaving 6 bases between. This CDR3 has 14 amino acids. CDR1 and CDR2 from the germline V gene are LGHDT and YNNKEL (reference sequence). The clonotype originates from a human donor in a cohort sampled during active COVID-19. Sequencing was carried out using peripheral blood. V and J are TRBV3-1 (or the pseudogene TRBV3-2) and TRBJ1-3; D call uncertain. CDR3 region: CASSQRLSGNTIYF. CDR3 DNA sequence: TGTGCCAGCAGCCAGAGGCTCTCTGGAAACACCATATATTTT.